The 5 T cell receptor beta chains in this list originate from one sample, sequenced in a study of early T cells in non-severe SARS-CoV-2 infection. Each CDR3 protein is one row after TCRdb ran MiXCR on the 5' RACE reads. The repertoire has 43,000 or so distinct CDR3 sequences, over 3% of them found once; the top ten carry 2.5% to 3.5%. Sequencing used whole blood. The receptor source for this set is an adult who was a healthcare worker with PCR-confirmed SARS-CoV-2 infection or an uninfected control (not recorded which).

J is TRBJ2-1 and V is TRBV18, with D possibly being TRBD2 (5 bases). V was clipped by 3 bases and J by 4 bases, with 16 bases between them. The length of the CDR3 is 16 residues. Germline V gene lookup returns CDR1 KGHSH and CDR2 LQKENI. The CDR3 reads CASSPPASSWYNEQFF. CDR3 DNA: TGTGCCAGCTCACCCCCCGCTAGCTCCTGGTACAATGAGCAGTTCTTC.

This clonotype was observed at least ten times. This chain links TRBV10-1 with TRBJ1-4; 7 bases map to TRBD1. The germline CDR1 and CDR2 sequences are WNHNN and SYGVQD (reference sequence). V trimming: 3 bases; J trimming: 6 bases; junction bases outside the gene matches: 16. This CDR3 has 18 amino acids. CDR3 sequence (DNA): TGCGCCAGCAGTGACCGGACAGGTAGACCGGACGCGGATGAAAAACTGTTTTTT. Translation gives CASSDRTGRPDADEKLFF.

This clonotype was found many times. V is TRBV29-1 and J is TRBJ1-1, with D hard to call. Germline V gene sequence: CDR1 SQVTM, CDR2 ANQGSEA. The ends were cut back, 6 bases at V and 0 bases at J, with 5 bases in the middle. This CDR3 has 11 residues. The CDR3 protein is CSVPLNTEAFF. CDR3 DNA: TGCAGCGTCCCATTGAACACTGAAGCTTTCTTT.

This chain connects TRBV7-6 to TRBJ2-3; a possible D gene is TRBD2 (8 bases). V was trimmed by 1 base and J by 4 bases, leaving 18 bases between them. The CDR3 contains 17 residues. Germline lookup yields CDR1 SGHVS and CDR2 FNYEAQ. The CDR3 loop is CASSLVGRGPRADTQYF. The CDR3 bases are TGTGCCAGCAGCTTAGTCGGGAGGGGGCCGAGGGCAGATACGCAGTATTTT.

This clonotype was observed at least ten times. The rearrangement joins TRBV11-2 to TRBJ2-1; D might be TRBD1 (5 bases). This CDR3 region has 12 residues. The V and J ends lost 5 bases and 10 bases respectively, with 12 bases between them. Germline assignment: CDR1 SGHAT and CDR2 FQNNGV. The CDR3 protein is CASSPKGREQFF. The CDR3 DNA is TGTGCCAGCAGCCCCAAGGGGCGAGAGCAGTTCTTC. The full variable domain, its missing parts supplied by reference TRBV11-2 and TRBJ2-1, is EAGVAQSPRYKIIEKRQSVAFWCNPISGHATLYWYQQILGQGPKLLIQFQNNGVVDDSQLPKDRFSAERLKGVDSTLKIQPAKLEDSAVYLCASSPKGREQFFGPGTRLTVL.